This T cell receptor beta chain was sequenced during a study of blood T cell repertoires in COVID-19. About the research overall: Samples taken during acute and convalescent COVID-19 were collected in the United States, Italy and Spain. Sample material is recorded as cDNA or gDNA derived from T cells, B-cell-depleted T cells, or PBMCs.

As handled by the study authors: From reference gene primer amplification, estimates of nucleated cell counts were derived. Clones were read by immunoSEQ multiplex PCR, and TCRdb kept only the in-frame ones, dropping some. Clonal size and the V and J genes are those of that table, whereas D and trimming came from the DNA. The data contain 48,000 or so clones, around 85% of them singletons. The CDR3 contains 13 residues. The V end was cut by 4 bases, the J end by 5 bases, with 9 bases between. The V gene's germline CDR1 is SGHDT and CDR2 YYEEEE. Sequencing was done on a sample of peripheral blood. The source is a woman aged 60 to 75 with acute or convalescent COVID-19. The J gene is TRBJ2-2, the V gene TRBV5-6, with D possibly TRBD1 on 6 matching bases. The CDR3 sequence: CASSRTATGELFF. CDR3 sequence (DNA): TGTGCCAGCAGCCGGACAGCTACCGGGGAGCTGTTTTTT.